A single sample gave rise to the 2 T cell receptor beta chains below, sequenced in a study of cytomegalovirus exposure and HLA in healthy donors. The PCR used 60 Vbeta and 13 Jbeta primers. Measured with immunoSEQ multiplex PCR; TCRdb has only the in-frame clones, and not every one. This table has roughly 49,000 clones, 77% appearing once. Sequences were obtained from PBMCs. These TCRs come from a woman between 40 and 50 years old in good health and CMV-seropositive.

The rearrangement joins TRBV29-1 to TRBJ1-1; a weak D match, TRBD1 (6 bases). V gave up 6 bases and J gave up 7 bases, with 12 bases separating them. Germline-derived CDR1 and CDR2 are SQVTM and ANQGSEA. The CDR3 totals 11 residues. CDR3 residues: CSVGVTGEAFF. CDR3 nucleotides: TGCAGCGTGGGGGTGACAGGTGAAGCTTTCTTT.

This clone was seen only once. The gene calls are TRBV10-3 and TRBJ2-5, with D tentatively TRBD1 (6 bases). V was trimmed by 10 bases and J by 2 bases, leaving 14 bases between them. Germline CDR1 reads ENHRY; CDR2 reads SYGVKD. This CDR3 is built from 13 residues. As DNA, the CDR3 is TGTGCCACCCTAAAAGGACAGCAAGAGACCCAGTACTTC. This gives the protein CATLKGQQETQYF.